What follows is one T cell receptor beta chain and its context. Trimming at V came to 5 bases and at J to 4 bases, leaving 7 bases not matched to a gene. The CDR3 is 14 residues long. Germline V gene data show CDR1 as LNHDA and CDR2 as SQIVND (reference sequence). The data originate from a study of blood T cell repertoires in COVID-19. Clones were sequenced by immunoSEQ multiplex PCR, and TCRdb holds only the in-frame ones, with some missing. This sample has around 300,000 clones, with around 90% found just once. This rearrangement joins TRBV19 to TRBJ1-2, with 7 nucleotides matching TRBD1. The sequenced sample was peripheral blood. The source is a woman aged 40 to 55 with COVID-19, enrolled during active disease. The chain's CDR3 is CASSERGPGYGYTF. DNA of the CDR3: TGTGCCAGTAGTGAGAGGGGGCCGGGCTATGGCTACACCTTC.